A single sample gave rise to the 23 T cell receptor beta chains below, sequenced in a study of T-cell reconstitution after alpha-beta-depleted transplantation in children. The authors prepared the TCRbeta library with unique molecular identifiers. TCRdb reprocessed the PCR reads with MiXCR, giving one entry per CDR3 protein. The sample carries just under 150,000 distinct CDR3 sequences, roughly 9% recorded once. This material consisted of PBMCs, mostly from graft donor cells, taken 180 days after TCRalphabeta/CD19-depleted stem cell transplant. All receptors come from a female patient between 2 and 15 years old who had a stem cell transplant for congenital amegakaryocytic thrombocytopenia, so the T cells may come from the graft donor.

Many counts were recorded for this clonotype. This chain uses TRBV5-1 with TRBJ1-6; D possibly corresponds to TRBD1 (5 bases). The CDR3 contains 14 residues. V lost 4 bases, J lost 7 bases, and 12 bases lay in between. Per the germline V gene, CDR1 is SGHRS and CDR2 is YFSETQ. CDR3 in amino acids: CASSQSGGNSPLHF. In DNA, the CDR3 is TGCGCCAGCAGCCAGTCCGGGGGGAATTCACCCCTCCACTTT.

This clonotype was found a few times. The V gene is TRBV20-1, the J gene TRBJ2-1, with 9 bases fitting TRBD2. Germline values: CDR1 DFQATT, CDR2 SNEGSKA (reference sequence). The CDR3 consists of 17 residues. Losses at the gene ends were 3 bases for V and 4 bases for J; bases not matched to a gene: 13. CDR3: CSASTSLSGGNYNEQFF. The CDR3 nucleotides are TGCAGTGCTAGTACTAGCCTTAGCGGGGGAAATTACAATGAGCAGTTCTTC.

CDR3 loop: CASSLSLGVNTEAFF. CDR3 bases: TGTGCCAGCAGTTTATCATTAGGGGTCAACACTGAAGCTTTCTTT. J is TRBJ1-1 and V is TRBV27, with a weak D call TRBD1 (5 bases). CDR3 size: 15 residues. Trimming took 0 bases from V and 2 from J, leaving 10 bases between them. Germline CDR1 and CDR2: MNHEY and SMNVEV (reference sequence).

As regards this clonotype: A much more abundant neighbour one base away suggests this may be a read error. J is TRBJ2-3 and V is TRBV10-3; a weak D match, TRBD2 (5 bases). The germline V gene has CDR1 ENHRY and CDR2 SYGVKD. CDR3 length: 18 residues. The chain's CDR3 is CAISARQEVARSTDTHYF. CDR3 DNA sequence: TGTGCCATCAGCGCACGCCAGGAGGTGGCGCGTAGCACAGATACGCACTATTTT.

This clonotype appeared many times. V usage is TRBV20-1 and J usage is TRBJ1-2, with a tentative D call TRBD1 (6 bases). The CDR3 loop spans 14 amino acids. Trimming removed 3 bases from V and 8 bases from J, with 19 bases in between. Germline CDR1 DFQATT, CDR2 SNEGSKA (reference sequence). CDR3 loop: CSASPIGQSRGYTF. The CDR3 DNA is TGCAGTGCTAGTCCCATTGGACAGTCACGGGGCTACACCTTC.

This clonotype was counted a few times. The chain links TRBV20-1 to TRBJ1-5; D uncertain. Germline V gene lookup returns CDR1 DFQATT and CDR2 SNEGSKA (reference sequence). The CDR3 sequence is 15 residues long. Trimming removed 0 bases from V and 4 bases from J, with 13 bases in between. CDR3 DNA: TGCAGTGCTAGAGACCATTTTGGGGTGAATCAGCCCCAGCATTTT. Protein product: CSARDHFGVNQPQHF.

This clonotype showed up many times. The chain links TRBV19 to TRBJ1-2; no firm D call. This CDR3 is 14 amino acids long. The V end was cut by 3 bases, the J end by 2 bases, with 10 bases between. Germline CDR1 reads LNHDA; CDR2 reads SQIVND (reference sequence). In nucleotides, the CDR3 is TGTGCCAGTAGTATTGAATCGGCAAACTATGGCTACACCTTC. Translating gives CASSIESANYGYTF.

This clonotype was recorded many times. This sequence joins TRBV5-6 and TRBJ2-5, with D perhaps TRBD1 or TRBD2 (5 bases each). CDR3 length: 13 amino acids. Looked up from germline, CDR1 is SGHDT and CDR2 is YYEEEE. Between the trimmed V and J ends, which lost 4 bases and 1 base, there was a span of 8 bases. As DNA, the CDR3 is TGTGCCAGCAGCCAGGGACGCCAAGAGACCCAGTACTTC. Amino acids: CASSQGRQETQYF.

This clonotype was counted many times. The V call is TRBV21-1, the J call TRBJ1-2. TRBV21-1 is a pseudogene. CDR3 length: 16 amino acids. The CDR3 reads CASSKWVSASGYGYTF. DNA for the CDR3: TGTGCCAGCAGCAAATGGGTGTCAGCGTCCGGCTATGGCTACACCTTC.

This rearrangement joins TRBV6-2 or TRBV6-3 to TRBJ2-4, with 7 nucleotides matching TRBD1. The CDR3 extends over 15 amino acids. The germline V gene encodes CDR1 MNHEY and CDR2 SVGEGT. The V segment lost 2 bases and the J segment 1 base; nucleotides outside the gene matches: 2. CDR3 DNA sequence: TGTGCCAGCAGTTACGACAGGGATGCCAAAAACATTCAGTACTTC. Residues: CASSYDRDAKNIQYF.

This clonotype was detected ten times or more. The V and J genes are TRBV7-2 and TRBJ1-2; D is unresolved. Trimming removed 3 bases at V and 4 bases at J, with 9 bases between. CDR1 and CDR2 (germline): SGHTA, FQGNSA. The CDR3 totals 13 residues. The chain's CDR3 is CASSFRDPYGYTF. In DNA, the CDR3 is TGTGCCAGCAGCTTTAGGGATCCCTATGGCTACACCTTC.

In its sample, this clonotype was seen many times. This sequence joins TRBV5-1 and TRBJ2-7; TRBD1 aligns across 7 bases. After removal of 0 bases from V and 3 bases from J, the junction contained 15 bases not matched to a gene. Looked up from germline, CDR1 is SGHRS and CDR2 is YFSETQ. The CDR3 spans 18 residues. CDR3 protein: CASSLALLAKDRDYEQYF. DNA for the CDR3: TGCGCCAGCAGCTTGGCTCTTTTGGCAAAAGACAGGGACTACGAGCAGTACTTC.

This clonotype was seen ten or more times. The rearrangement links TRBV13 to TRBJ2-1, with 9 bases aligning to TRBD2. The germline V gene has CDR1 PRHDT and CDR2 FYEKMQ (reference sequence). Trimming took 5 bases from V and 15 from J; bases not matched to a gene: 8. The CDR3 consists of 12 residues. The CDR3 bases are TGTGCCAGCAGCCTTAGCGGGAGAGCGCGGTTCTTC. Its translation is CASSLSGRARFF.

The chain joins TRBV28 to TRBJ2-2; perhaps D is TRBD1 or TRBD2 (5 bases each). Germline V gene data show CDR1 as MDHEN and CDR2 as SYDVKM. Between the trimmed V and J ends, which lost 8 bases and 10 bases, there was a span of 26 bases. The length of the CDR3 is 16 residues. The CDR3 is CASLGWAGLAGAELFF. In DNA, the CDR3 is TGTGCCAGCCTAGGCTGGGCAGGGCTCGCCGGGGCGGAGCTGTTTTTT.

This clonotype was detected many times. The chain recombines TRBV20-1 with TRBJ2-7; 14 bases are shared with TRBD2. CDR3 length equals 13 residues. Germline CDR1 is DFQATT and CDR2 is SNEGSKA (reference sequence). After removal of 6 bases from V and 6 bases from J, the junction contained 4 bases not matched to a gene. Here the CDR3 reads CSAFGTSGSEQYF. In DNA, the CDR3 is TGCAGTGCCTTCGGGACTAGCGGGAGCGAGCAGTACTTC.

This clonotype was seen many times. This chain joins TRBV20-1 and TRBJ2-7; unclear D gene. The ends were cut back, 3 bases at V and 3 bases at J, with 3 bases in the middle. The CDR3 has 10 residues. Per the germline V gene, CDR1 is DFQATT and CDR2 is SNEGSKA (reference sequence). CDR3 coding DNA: TGCAGTGCTAGTCGCTACGAGCAGTACTTC. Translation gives CSASRYEQYF.

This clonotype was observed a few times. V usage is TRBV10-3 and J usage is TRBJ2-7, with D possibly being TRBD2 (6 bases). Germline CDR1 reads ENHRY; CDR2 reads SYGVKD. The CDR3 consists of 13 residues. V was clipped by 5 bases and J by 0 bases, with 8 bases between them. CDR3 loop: CAISTGGSYEQYF. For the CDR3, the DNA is TGTGCCATCAGTACCGGGGGCTCCTACGAGCAGTACTTC.

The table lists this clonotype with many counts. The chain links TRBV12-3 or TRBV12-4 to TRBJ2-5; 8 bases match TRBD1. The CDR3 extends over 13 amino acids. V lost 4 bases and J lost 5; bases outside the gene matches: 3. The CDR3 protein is CASSSDRGETQYF. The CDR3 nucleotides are TGTGCCAGCAGTTCCGACAGGGGTGAGACCCAGTACTTC.

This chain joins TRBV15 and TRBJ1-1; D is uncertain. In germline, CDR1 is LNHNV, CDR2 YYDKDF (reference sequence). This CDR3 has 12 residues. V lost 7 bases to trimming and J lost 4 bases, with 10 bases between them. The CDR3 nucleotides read TGTGCCACCATAGGTAGATCCACTGAAGCTTTCTTT. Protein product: CATIGRSTEAFF.

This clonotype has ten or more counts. As DNA, the CDR3 is TGCGCCAGCAGCTCCGGAATTGTGGCTAGCGGGAGGTCCTTCGGTGAGCAGTACTTC. Its translation is CASSSGIVASGRSFGEQYF. The genes are TRBV5-1 and TRBJ2-7; 11 bases line up with TRBD2. With 3 bases clipped from V and 7 bases from J, the junction kept 21 bases outside the gene matches. In germline, CDR1 is SGHRS, CDR2 YFSETQ. The CDR3 is made up of 19 amino acids.

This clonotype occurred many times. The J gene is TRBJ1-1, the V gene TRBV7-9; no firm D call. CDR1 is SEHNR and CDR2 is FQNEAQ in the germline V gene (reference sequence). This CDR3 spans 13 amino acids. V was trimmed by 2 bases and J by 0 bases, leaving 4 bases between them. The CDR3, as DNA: TGTGCCAGCAGCTTACTCGTGAACACTGAAGCTTTCTTT. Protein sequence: CASSLLVNTEAFF.

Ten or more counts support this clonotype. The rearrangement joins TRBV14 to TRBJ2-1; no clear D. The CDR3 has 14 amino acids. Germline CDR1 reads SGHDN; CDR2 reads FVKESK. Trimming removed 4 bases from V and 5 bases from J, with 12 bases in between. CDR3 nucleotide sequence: TGTGCCAGCAGCCCGGCGGCCTTTAACAATGAGCAGTTCTTC. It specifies CASSPAAFNNEQFF.

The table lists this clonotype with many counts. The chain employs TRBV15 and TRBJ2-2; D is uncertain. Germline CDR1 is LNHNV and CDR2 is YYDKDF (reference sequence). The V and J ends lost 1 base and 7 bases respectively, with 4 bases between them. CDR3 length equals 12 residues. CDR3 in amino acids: CATSRGVGELFF. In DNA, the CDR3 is TGTGCCACCAGCAGAGGAGTCGGGGAGCTGTTTTTT.